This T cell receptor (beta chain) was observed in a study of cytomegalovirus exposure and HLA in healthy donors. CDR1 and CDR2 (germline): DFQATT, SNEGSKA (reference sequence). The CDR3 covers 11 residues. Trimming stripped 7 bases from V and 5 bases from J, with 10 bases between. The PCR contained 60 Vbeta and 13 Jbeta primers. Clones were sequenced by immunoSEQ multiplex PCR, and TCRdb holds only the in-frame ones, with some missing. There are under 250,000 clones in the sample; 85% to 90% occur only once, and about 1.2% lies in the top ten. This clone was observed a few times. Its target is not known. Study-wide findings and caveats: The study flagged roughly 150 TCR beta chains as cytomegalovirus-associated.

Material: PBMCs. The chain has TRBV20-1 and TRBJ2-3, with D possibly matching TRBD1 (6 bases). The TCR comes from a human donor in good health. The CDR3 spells CSGTAGDTQYF. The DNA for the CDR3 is TGCAGTGGGACAGCAGGAGATACGCAGTATTTT.